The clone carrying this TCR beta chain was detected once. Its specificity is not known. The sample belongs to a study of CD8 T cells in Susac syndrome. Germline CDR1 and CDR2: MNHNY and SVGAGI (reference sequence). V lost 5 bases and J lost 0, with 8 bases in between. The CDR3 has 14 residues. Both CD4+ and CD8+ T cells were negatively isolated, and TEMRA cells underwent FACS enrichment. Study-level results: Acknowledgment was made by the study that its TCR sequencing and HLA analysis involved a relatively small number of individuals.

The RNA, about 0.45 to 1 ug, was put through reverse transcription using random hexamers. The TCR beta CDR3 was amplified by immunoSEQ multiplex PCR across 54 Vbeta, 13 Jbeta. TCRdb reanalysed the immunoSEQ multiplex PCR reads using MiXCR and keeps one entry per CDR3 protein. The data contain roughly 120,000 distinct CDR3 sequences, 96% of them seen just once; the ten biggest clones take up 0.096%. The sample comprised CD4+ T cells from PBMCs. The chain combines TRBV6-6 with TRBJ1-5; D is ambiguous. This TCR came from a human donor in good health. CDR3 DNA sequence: TGTGCCAGCAGTGACAAAAATAGCAATCAGCCCCAGCATTTT. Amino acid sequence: CASSDKNSNQPQHF.